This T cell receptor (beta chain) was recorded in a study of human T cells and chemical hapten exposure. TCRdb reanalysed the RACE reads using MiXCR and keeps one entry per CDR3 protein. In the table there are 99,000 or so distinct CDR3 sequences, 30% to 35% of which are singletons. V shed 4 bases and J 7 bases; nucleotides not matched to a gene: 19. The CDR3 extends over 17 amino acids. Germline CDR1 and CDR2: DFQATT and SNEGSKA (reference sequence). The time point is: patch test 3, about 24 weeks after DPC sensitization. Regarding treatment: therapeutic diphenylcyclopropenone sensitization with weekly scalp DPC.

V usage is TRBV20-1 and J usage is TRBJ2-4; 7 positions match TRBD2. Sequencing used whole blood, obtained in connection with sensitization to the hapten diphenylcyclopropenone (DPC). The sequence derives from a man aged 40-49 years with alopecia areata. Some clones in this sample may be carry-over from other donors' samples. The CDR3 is CSAIAKAGEVERNIQYF. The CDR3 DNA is TGCAGTGCTATAGCCAAGGCGGGAGAGGTGGAAAGGAACATTCAGTACTTC.